This T cell receptor (beta chain) appears in the sequencing data of a study of response to subunit inactivated influenza vaccine. The CDR3 has 14 residues. Germline assignment: CDR1 SGHDN and CDR2 FVKESK. The V and J ends lost 6 bases and 3 bases respectively, with 15 bases between them. TCRdb passed the RT-PCR reads through MiXCR, listing each CDR3 protein once. This repertoire shows about 540,000 distinct CDR3 sequences, roughly a quarter found once; its top ten account for around 2.8%. This sample also appeared in a second study, on T cells expressing NK-cell markers. Per that study: Beta-chain TCR cDNA was generated via 5'RACE template switching with UMIs. Eight donors were sequenced, seven testing HCMV-seropositive and one testing seronegative. In several donors, dominant CD3+CD56+NKG2C+ clonotypes ranked among the top 10 CD8+ clonotypes. In several donors, dominant clonotypes made up roughly 25-60.1% of CD3+CD56-NKG2C+ cells. Questions lingered over whether expanded NKG2C+ T cell clones were HCMV-specific.

The TCR comes from a man aged 45-65 years who received an inactivated influenza vaccine. The sample here was CD4+ T cells sorted from PBMCs, taken 11 to 12 days after vaccination. The rearrangement uses TRBV14 and TRBJ2-7; D is ambiguous. DNA for the CDR3: TGTGCCAGCAGTCTCAGGTGGGGTTACTACGAGCAGTACTTC. Amino acids: CASSLRWGYYEQYF. The entire variable domain, with the rest obtained from reference TRBV14 and TRBJ2-7, is as follows: EAGVTQFPSHSVIEKGQTVTLRCDPISGHDNLYWYRRVMGKEIKFLLHFVKESKQDESGMPNNRFLAERTGGTYSTLKVQPAELEDSGVYFCASSLRWGYYEQYFGPGTRLTVT.